Below, 20 T cell receptor beta chains from the same sample are listed, as sequenced in a study of OX40 agonist ivuxolimab in advanced cancers. Clones were read by immunoSEQ multiplex PCR, and TCRdb kept only the in-frame ones, dropping some. This sample yields tens of thousands of clones, of which 87% are seen a single time; about 0.41% belongs to the top ten. This sample comprised CD4+ or CD8+ T cells sorted from blood, obtained in a trial of the OX40 agonist ivuxolimab. These TCRs come from an adult with an advanced solid tumor such as melanoma, head and neck, liver or kidney cancer.

The chain uses TRBV29-1 and TRBJ2-1; 8 bases fit TRBD2. After removal of 6 bases from V and 4 bases from J, the junction contained 11 bases not matched to a gene. The CDR3 has 15 amino acids. The germline CDR1 and CDR2 sequences are SQVTM and ANQGSEA. The CDR3 protein is CSVYLPGGSYNEQFF. The CDR3 nucleotides are TGCAGCGTCTACCTCCCGGGGGGGTCATACAATGAGCAGTTCTTC.

This clone showed up just once. The V call is TRBV14, the J call TRBJ2-4, with D tentatively TRBD2 (6 bases). The V end was cut by 1 base, the J end by 5 bases, with 9 bases between. The CDR3 runs to 14 residues. Germline-derived CDR1 and CDR2 are SGHDN and FVKESK. The CDR3 coding sequence is TGTGCCAGCAGCCAAGGGGGAGGTCAAAACATTCAGTACTTC. It codes for CASSQGGGQNIQYF. Drawing the rest from reference TRBV14 and TRBJ2-4, the complete variable domain is EAGVTQFPSHSVIEKGQTVTLRCDPISGHDNLYWYRRVMGKEIKFLLHFVKESKQDESGMPNNRFLAERTGGTYSTLKVQPAELEDSGVYFCASSQGGGQNIQYFGAGTRLSVL.

Here the CDR3 reads CASTSFGSGNTIYF. The CDR3 nucleotides are TGTGCCAGCACCTCTTTCGGCTCTGGAAACACCATATATTTT. The chain recombines TRBV28 with TRBJ1-3; D gene unclear. CDR1 and CDR2 from the germline V gene are MDHEN and SYDVKM. The CDR3 length is 14 residues. Trimming removed 7 bases from V and 0 bases from J, with 10 bases in between.

The chain joins TRBV18 to TRBJ2-7, with D maybe TRBD2 (6 bases). V shed 2 bases and J shed 0 bases, with 14 bases lying between them. The germline CDR1 and CDR2 sequences are KGHSH and LQKENI. The CDR3 length is 16 residues. The CDR3 DNA reads TGTGCCAGCTCACCATCCCCCGGAGGGGCCTCCTACGAGCAGTACTTC. It is translated as CASSPSPGGASYEQYF. Variable domain in full (rest from reference TRBV18 and TRBJ2-7): NAGVMQNPRHLVRRRGQEARLRCSPMKGHSHVYWYRQLPEEGLKFMVYLQKENIIDESGMPKERFSAEFPKEGPSILRIQQVVRGDSAAYFCASSPSPGGASYEQYFGPGTRLTVT.

The V gene is TRBV12-5, the J gene TRBJ1-6; 10 nucleotides agree with TRBD1. CDR3 size: 18 residues. Germline V gives CDR1 LGHNT, CDR2 FRNRAP. V shed 0 bases and J 7 bases; nucleotides not matched to a gene: 9. The CDR3 spells CASGLVLGQGERNSPLHF. CDR3 nucleotide sequence: TGTGCTAGTGGTTTGGTACTTGGACAGGGGGAAAGGAATTCACCCCTCCACTTT.

The rearrangement uses TRBV5-4 and TRBJ2-1; 10 bases align to TRBD2. CDR3 length equals 16 residues. V lost 1 base to trimming and J lost 5 bases; unmatched junction nucleotides: 6. Germline CDR1 SGHNT, CDR2 YYREEE (reference sequence). The CDR3: CASSLSVSGGHNEQFF. The CDR3, as DNA: TGTGCCAGCAGCTTGTCTGTTAGCGGGGGGCACAATGAGCAGTTCTTC.

The chain carries TRBV2 and TRBJ1-2, with no clear D. V was clipped by 5 bases and J by 4 bases, with 14 bases between them. The CDR3 runs 14 residues. Per the germline V gene, CDR1 is SNHLY and CDR2 is FYNNEI. CDR3 loop: CASSIDRYGYGYTF. For the CDR3, the DNA is TGTGCCAGCAGTATAGATCGGTACGGCTATGGCTACACCTTC. Together with reference TRBV2 and TRBJ1-2, the CDR3 gives the full variable domain: EPEVTQTPSHQVTQMGQEVILRCVPISNHLYFYWYRQILGQKVEFLVSFYNNEISEKSEIFDDQFSVERPDGSNFTLKIRSTKLEDSAMYFCASSIDRYGYGYTFGSGTRLTVV.

This chain links TRBV19 with TRBJ1-2, with 10 bases fitting TRBD1. This CDR3 spans 17 amino acids. Germline trimming cut 2 bases from V and 4 bases from J; bases unmatched to any gene: 10. Per germline, CDR1 LNHDA and CDR2 SQIVND (reference sequence). CDR3 nucleotide sequence: TGTGCCAGTAGTATAAAACTTACCGGGACAGGGGCCTATGGCTACACCTTC. It yields the protein CASSIKLTGTGAYGYTF.

A single count supports this clone. The genes are TRBV6-6 and TRBJ1-4; weak D call: TRBD1 (5 bases). This CDR3 has 16 residues. Trimming cost V 5 bases and J 0 bases, with 13 bases left between them. The germline gives CDR1 MNHNY, CDR2 SVGAGI (reference sequence). The CDR3 is CASSRPRGATNEKLFF. The CDR3 coding sequence is TGTGCCAGCAGTCGCCCTCGGGGGGCAACTAATGAAAAACTGTTTTTT.

The CDR3 loop reads CASSFVLNTEAFF. Here the CDR3 DNA reads TGTGCCAGCAGCTTTGTCCTGAACACTGAAGCTTTCTTT. The rearrangement uses TRBV7-6 and TRBJ1-1, with D unresolved. With 3 bases removed from V and 0 bases from J, the gap between germline ends came to 5 bases. The CDR3 contains 13 residues. Germline assignment: CDR1 SGHVS and CDR2 FNYEAQ.

This chain connects TRBV7-9 to TRBJ1-5; TRBD1 is a possible D gene (6 bases). V was shortened by 5 bases and J by 7 bases, with 18 bases between the two germline ends. This CDR3 has 15 residues. The germline CDR1 and CDR2 sequences are SEHNR and FQNEAQ (reference sequence). As DNA, the CDR3 is TGTGCCAGCAGCCAAGAAGGATTCAGGGGCCAGCCCCAGCATTTT. Encoded protein: CASSQEGFRGQPQHF.

The chain joins TRBV6-5 to TRBJ2-7, with 10 nucleotides matching TRBD1. J gave up 3 bases and V 5 bases, and 4 bases lay outside the gene matches. CDR3 length: 14 residues. CDR1 and CDR2 (germline): MNHEY, SVGAGI. DNA for the CDR3: TGTGCCAGCAGTCGGGACAGGGGCTTCTACGAGCAGTACTTC. Protein product: CASSRDRGFYEQYF.

The CDR3 nucleotides read TGTGCCAGCAGCTTAGGAAAGGGTGGACAGGCGCTCTACGAGCAGTACTTC. It codes for CASSLGKGGQALYEQYF. The rearrangement uses TRBV7-2 and TRBJ2-5; 7 bases match TRBD1. The J call may be incorrect, as the DNA end agrees better with TRBJ2-7. The CDR3 covers 17 residues. Germline V gene lookup returns CDR1 SGHTA and CDR2 FQGNSA.

The chain links TRBV20-1 to TRBJ2-7; D remains unclear. The germline V and J ends were trimmed by 2 bases and 9 bases, with 8 bases remaining between them. The CDR3 length is 10 residues. Per the germline V gene, CDR1 is DFQATT and CDR2 is SNEGSKA (reference sequence). The chain's CDR3 is CSARLWRQYF. The CDR3 nucleotides are TGCAGTGCTAGACTCTGGCGGCAGTACTTC.

The CDR3 loop is CASIETGQNYGYTF. CDR3 DNA: TGTGCCAGTATCGAGACAGGGCAAAACTATGGCTACACCTTC. This chain uses TRBV19 with TRBJ1-2, with TRBD1 matching over 7 bases. The CDR3 is made up of 14 amino acids. Trimming cost V 7 bases and J 2 bases; bases outside gene matches: 7. CDR1 is LNHDA, CDR2 SQIVND, per germline (reference sequence).

The chain joins TRBV11-2 to TRBJ1-2, with a possible D match to TRBD1 (6 bases). V was clipped by 0 bases and J by 8 bases, with 16 bases between them. The CDR3 extends over 15 amino acids. Per the germline V gene, CDR1 is SGHAT and CDR2 is FQNNGV. The CDR3 coding sequence is TGTGCCAGCAGCTTAGACCCCTCGGGGGCAGGCGGCTACACCTTC. This encodes CASSLDPSGAGGYTF.

The chain combines TRBV5-1 with TRBJ1-4, with 9 positions matching TRBD1. Trimming cost V 4 bases and J 8 bases; bases outside gene matches: 9. The CDR3 runs to 15 residues. Germline V gene lookup returns CDR1 SGHRS and CDR2 YFSETQ. The CDR3 nucleotides read TGCGCCAGCAGCACTTCGACAGGGGGAAACGAAAAACTGTTTTTT. This gives the protein CASSTSTGGNEKLFF.

This rearrangement joins TRBV5-1 to TRBJ2-7; tentatively, D is TRBD2 (5 bases). The germline V gene encodes CDR1 SGHRS and CDR2 YFSETQ. The germline V and J ends were trimmed by 5 bases and 5 bases, with 20 bases remaining between them. CDR3 length: 15 residues. This chain's CDR3 is CASRLIEVGGHEQYF. CDR3 nucleotides: TGCGCCAGCAGATTAATCGAGGTCGGAGGTCACGAGCAGTACTTC.

The rearrangement links TRBV7-9 to TRBJ2-2, with D perhaps matching TRBD1 (6 bases). The CDR3 loop spans 13 amino acids. Deletions cut 4 bases from V and 4 bases from J, with 7 bases between. Germline V gives CDR1 SEHNR, CDR2 FQNEAQ (reference sequence). CDR3: CASSWDTTGELFF. The DNA of the CDR3 is TGTGCCAGCAGCTGGGACACCACCGGGGAGCTGTTTTTT. The full variable domain, in which reference TRBV7-9 and TRBJ2-2 provide the parts outside the CDR3, is DTGVSQNPRHKITKRGQNVTFRCDPISEHNRLYWYRQTLGQGPEFLTYFQNEAQLEKSRLLSDRFSAERPKGSFSTLEIQRTEQGDSAMYLCASSWDTTGELFFGEGSRLTVL.

The chain uses TRBV15 and TRBJ1-4; D call uncertain. Trimming took 3 bases from V and 2 from J, leaving 10 bases between them. Germline V gene data show CDR1 as LNHNV and CDR2 as YYDKDF (reference sequence). CDR3 length equals 15 residues. The CDR3, as DNA: TGTGCCACCAGCAGGAACCCACAGACTAATGAAAAACTGTTTTTT. Translated: CATSRNPQTNEKLFF.